One sample yielded the 10 T cell receptor beta chains listed below, sequenced in a study of post-analysis software for immune sequencing data. Study-level findings and limits: Controls had lower frequencies than patients of about 5 TRBV segments, which included TRBV5-6, TRBV5-1 and TRBV20-1.

These TCRs' antigens remain unknown. Unique molecular identifiers featured in each of the TCR beta cDNA libraries. A single record per CDR3 protein comes from TCRdb applying MiXCR to the PCR reads. The table shows about 760,000 distinct CDR3 sequences, with 25% to 30% occurring only once. Sequencing was carried out using blood. All receptors derive from a girl between 5 and 17 years old with multiple sclerosis.

This clonotype was picked up a small number of times. The chain joins TRBV7-2 to TRBJ1-2; D gene unclear. V was pared by 4 bases and J by 4 bases, with 7 bases between. This CDR3 has 12 residues. CDR1 and CDR2 from the germline V gene are SGHTA and FQGNSA. The CDR3 loop reads CASSSDTYGYTF. Here the CDR3 DNA reads TGTGCCAGCAGCTCCGACACCTATGGCTACACCTTC. Based on the CDR3 plus reference TRBV7-2 and TRBJ1-2, the full variable domain is GAGVSQSPSNKVTEKGKDVELRCDPISGHTALYWYRQSLGQGLEFLIYFQGNSAPDKSGLPSDRFSAERTGGSVSTLTIQRTQQEDSAVYLCASSSDTYGYTFGSGTRLTVV.

The J gene is TRBJ1-2, the V gene TRBV5-1, with D unresolved. Looked up from germline, CDR1 is SGHRS and CDR2 is YFSETQ. The length of the CDR3 is 14 residues. The V and J ends lost 2 bases and 8 bases respectively, with 16 bases between them. The chain's CDR3 is CASSLSRTPQGYTF. The DNA for the CDR3 is TGCGCCAGCAGCTTATCACGGACCCCTCAGGGCTACACCTTC.

This clonotype occurred many times. The chain links TRBV11-2 to TRBJ2-7, with unresolved D. Germline CDR1 is SGHAT and CDR2 is FQNNGV. The CDR3 totals 14 residues. Trimming pared 0 bases from V and 2 bases from J, leaving 8 bases between. The chain's CDR3 is CASSLEVRTYEQYF. The CDR3 nucleotides read TGTGCCAGCAGCTTAGAGGTCAGAACCTACGAGCAGTACTTC.

Ten or more counts support this clonotype. The V gene is TRBV9, the J gene TRBJ2-5; 7 nucleotides agree with TRBD1. The V segment lost 0 bases and the J segment 2 bases; nucleotides outside the gene matches: 10. The germline gives CDR1 SGDLS, CDR2 YYNGEE. The CDR3 spans 17 residues. The chain's CDR3 is CASSVAMAGGDQETQYF. CDR3 nucleotide sequence: TGTGCCAGCAGCGTAGCTATGGCAGGGGGAGATCAAGAGACCCAGTACTTC.

This clonotype was seen at least ten times. The V gene is TRBV6-1, the J gene TRBJ2-3, with 8 bases identical to TRBD1. The CDR3 has 14 amino acids. Per the germline V gene, CDR1 is MNHNS and CDR2 is SASEGT. The J segment lost 3 bases and the V segment lost 6 bases, leaving 5 bases of the junction unmatched. The CDR3 DNA reads TGTGCCAGCAGCGTCGACAGGGGAACAGATACGCAGTATTTT. This translates into CASSVDRGTDTQYF.

This clonotype showed up just once. The genes are TRBV15 and TRBJ2-2, with D possibly being TRBD1 (5 bases). Germline-derived CDR1 and CDR2 are LNHNV and YYDKDF (reference sequence). V was trimmed by 0 bases and J by 3 bases, leaving 11 bases between them. The CDR3 contains 16 residues. The CDR3 protein is CATSRDTGLYTGELFF. CDR3 in DNA: TGTGCCACCAGCAGAGATACAGGCCTTTACACCGGGGAGCTGTTTTTT.

This clonotype was counted only a few times. The J gene is TRBJ1-1, the V gene TRBV27, with 11 bases that match TRBD1. This CDR3 has 18 amino acids. Germline loops: CDR1 MNHEY, CDR2 SMNVEV (reference sequence). V trimming: 5 bases; J trimming: 5 bases; junction bases outside the gene matches: 16. CDR3 sequence reads: CASSPGPTGTGGWTEAFF. The DNA for the CDR3 is TGTGCCAGCAGTCCTGGGCCAACCGGGACAGGGGGTTGGACTGAAGCTTTCTTT.

In this sample, this clonotype turned up once. The genes are TRBV7-2 and TRBJ2-5; 12 positions match TRBD2. The DNA end is more similar to TRBJ2-7, so the J call may be wrong. The CDR3 loop spans 16 amino acids. Per the germline V gene, CDR1 is SGHTA and CDR2 is FQGNSA. The CDR3 protein is CASSPRLAGAVGEQYF. The CDR3 DNA reads TGTGCCAGCAGCCCTCGACTAGCGGGAGCCGTAGGCGAGCAGTACTTC.

Notes on this clonotype: A junction end diverges from the germline sequence, so it may reflect a read error. The rearrangement links TRBV7-2 to TRBJ2-5; D not resolved. Germline values: CDR1 SGHTA, CDR2 FQGNSA. This CDR3 has 13 amino acids. CDR3: CAGSLEKQETQYF. The CDR3 region has the DNA TGTGCCGGCAGCTTAGAGAAGCAAGAGACCCAGTACTTC.

As for this clonotype: This clone may be a read error of a much larger clone one base away. V gene TRBV27 combines with J gene TRBJ2-6; D is undetermined. From germline, CDR1 is MNHEY and CDR2 SMNVEV (reference sequence). The length of the CDR3 is 13 residues. The CDR3 here is CAGSESGANVLTF. CDR3 nucleotide sequence: TGTGCCGGCAGTGAGTCTGGGGCCAACGTCCTGACTTTC.